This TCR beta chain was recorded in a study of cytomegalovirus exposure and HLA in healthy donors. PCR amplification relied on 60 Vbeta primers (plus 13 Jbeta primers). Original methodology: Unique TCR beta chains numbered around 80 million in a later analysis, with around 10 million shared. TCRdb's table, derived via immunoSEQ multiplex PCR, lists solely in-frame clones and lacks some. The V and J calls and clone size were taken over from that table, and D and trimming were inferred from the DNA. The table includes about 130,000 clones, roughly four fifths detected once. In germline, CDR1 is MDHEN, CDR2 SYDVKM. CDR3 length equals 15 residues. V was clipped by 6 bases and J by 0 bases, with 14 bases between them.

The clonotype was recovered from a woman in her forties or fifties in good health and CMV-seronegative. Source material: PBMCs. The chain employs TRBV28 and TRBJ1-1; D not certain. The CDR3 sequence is CASRRDGYVNTEAFF. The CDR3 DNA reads TGTGCCAGCAGGCGTGACGGGTACGTGAACACTGAAGCTTTCTTT.